This is a list of T cell receptor beta chains from one sample in a study of T cell repertoires in cytomegalovirus infection. Their antigens remain unidentified. Each CDR3 protein gets one entry after TCRdb re-called the reads with MiXCR. The sample comprises 45,000 to 55,000 distinct CDR3 sequences, about a fifth of which are singletons, and approximately 90% rests with the top ten. The sequences come from CD8+ T cells from cultured PBMCs, collected from culture after CMV antigen stimulation. Every receptor here comes from a human donor in good health (CMV status not recorded). Some clones in this sample may be carry-over from other donors' samples. Each CDR3 is given with its conserved first and last residue. Each record gives: D gene, J gene, clone size, V gene, CDR3 DNA, CDR3 protein. D genes are given only for firm matches. Expanded clones are given a class, and other clones once, few, many or no size at all.

. | TRBJ1-1 | . | TRBV6-6 | TGTGCCAGCAGTGTCTGGGGGAAAAACACTGAAGCTTTCTTT | CASSVWGKNTEAFF
. | TRBJ2-1 | few | TRBV27 | TGTGCCAGCAGGGATGTAGTGCATGAGCAGTTCTTC | CASRDVVHEQFF
. | TRBJ2-1 | . | TRBV27 | TGTGCCAGCAGTTTACGACCCGCAGCGGACGCCTACAATGAGCAGTTCTTC | CASSLRPAADAYNEQFF
TRBD2 | TRBJ2-3 | many | TRBV7-8 | TGTGCCAGCAGCTCCGGGACTAGCAGCACAGATACGCAGTATTTT | CASSSGTSSTDTQYF
. | TRBJ1-2 | few | TRBV5-4 | TGTGCCAGCAGCCAACAGGGTTTCTATGGCTACACCTTC | CASSQQGFYGYTF
TRBD2 | TRBJ2-1 | . | TRBV7-6 | TGTGCCAGCGGGCCCTCTGGGCGGGGGGGCCACAATGAGCAGTTCTTC | CASGPSGRGGHNEQFF
. | TRBJ2-3 | few | TRBV4-2 | TGTGCCAGCAGCCGCCTTCCGGGAGATACGCAGTATTTT | CASSRLPGDTQYF
. | TRBJ2-2 | . | TRBV28 | TGTGCCAGCAAACCCGACTCAAACACCGGGGAGCTGTTTTTT | CASKPDSNTGELFF
TRBD2 | TRBJ2-7 | . | TRBV6-1 | TGTGCCAGCAAACACTCTTGGCTAGCGGGGGACTACGAGCAGTACTTC | CASKHSWLAGDYEQYF
. | TRBJ1-1 | few | TRBV27 | TGTGCCAGCAGTTCCCTCGGGGAGGCTGAAGCTTTCTTT | CASSSLGEAEAFF
. | TRBJ1-1 | . | TRBV7-3 | TGTGCCAGCAGCTCGGGACATCGGGACACTGAAGCTTTCTTT | CASSSGHRDTEAFF
. | TRBJ2-1 | few | TRBV6-1 | TGTGCCAGCAGTGAAGGTACTTGGACTCAGGACCCCTACAATGAGCAGTTCTTC | CASSEGTWTQDPYNEQFF
. | TRBJ2-5 | few | TRBV7-8 | TGTGCCAGCACCCCGAGGCGGGACGGAGAGACCCAGTACTTC | CASTPRRDGETQYF
. | TRBJ2-1 | . | TRBV6-2/TRBV6-3 | TGTGCCAGCAGTTCCCAGAGTCGTTCCTACAATGAGCAGTTCTTC | CASSSQSRSYNEQFF
TRBD1 | TRBJ1-1 | many | TRBV7-2 | TGTGCCAGCAGCTTTGACAGGGGCACTGAAGCTTTCTTT | CASSFDRGTEAFF
TRBD2 | TRBJ2-7 | . | TRBV28 | TGTGCCAGCACCCCGGGACTAGCGGGGTACGAGCAGTACTTC | CASTPGLAGYEQYF
TRBD1 | TRBJ2-1 | . | TRBV15 | TGTGCCACCAGCAGAGATCTAGGGAGGACAGGGGACTCTGAGCAGTTCTTC | CATSRDLGRTGDSEQFF
TRBD1 | TRBJ2-1 | few | TRBV5-6 | TGTGCCAGCAGCTTCGGACAGGTACACAATGAGCAGTTCTTC | CASSFGQVHNEQFF
TRBD2 | TRBJ2-7 | few | TRBV7-8 | TGTGCCAGCAGCATACTTCAAGCGGGAGGGTCCTACGAGCAGTACTTC | CASSILQAGGSYEQYF
TRBD2 | TRBJ2-1 | few | TRBV7-9 | TGTGCCAGCAGCTTGGGTAGCGGGACCTACAATGAGCAGTTCTTC | CASSLGSGTYNEQFF
. | TRBJ1-2 | . | TRBV7-9 | TGTGCCAGCAGCTCTCCCGTCGACAGGCGGGGGAGCTACACCTTC | CASSSPVDRRGSYTF
TRBD2 | TRBJ2-1 | . | TRBV7-2 | TGTGCCAGCAGCTACCATAGCGGGCCTGGGGACAATGAGCAGTTCTTC | CASSYHSGPGDNEQFF
. | TRBJ2-3 | . | TRBV7-2 | TGTGCCAGCAGCTCCCCTCCTTCCGGGGCCCTTGGGGATACGCAGTATTTT | CASSSPPSGALGDTQYF